This T cell receptor (beta chain) was obtained from a study of T cells in Graves' hyperthyroidism and ophthalmopathy. Turning to the study itself: Initial diagnosis, before any treatment, was when peripheral blood was collected. Findings and caveats of the study: The model predicted ophthalmopathy a median approximately 6.3 months before onset. In simple terms, a model built on 13 V-J features told ophthalmopathy apart from stable hyperthyroidism.

Lactation, pregnancy, other autoimmune disease or uncontrolled infection excluded patients. TCR beta CDR3 regions were amplified from RNA. The study used the HTBI primer set for a first-round RT-PCR of the TCR CDR3. TCRdb independently ran MiXCR on the multiplex PCR reads; one entry per CDR3 protein. The table records a few hundred thousand distinct CDR3 sequences, more than 20% of them present only once. In germline, CDR1 is LGHDT, CDR2 YNNKEL (reference sequence). The CDR3 is 15 amino acids. With 3 bases removed from V and 0 bases from J, the gap between germline ends came to 8 bases. This clonotype was seen a handful of times. The antigen is undetermined.

Specimen: blood. This TCR came from a man between 18 and 35 years old with Graves' hyperthyroidism. This chain links TRBV3-1 with TRBJ2-2; no clear D gene. The chain's CDR3 is CASSHFDTNTGELFF. Written as DNA, the CDR3 is TGTGCCAGCAGCCATTTTGACACGAACACCGGGGAGCTGTTTTTT.